The 23 T cell receptor beta chains presented below share a single source sample, sequenced in a study of radiotherapy plus CTLA-4 blockade in lung cancer. Clones were sequenced by immunoSEQ multiplex PCR, and TCRdb holds only the in-frame ones, with some missing. Among roughly 100,000 clones listed, 70% to 90% were seen once. Sample: peripheral blood, taken from a patient treated with radiotherapy plus ipilimumab. These receptors all come from a human donor with non-small cell lung cancer that progressed on radiotherapy plus ipilimumab. Some clones in this sample may be carry-over from other donors' samples.

V is TRBV5-4 and J is TRBJ2-1; maybe TRBD2 (6 bases). The CDR3 spans 16 residues. The V end lost 7 bases, the J end lost 0 bases, and 17 bases lay between the germline ends. Germline-derived CDR1 and CDR2 are SGHNT and YYREEE (reference sequence). This chain's CDR3 is CASSRGVTSSYNEQFF. CDR3 DNA sequence: TGTGCCAGCTCTCGCGGGGTTACGTCCTCCTACAATGAGCAGTTCTTC.

The rearrangement joins TRBV18 to TRBJ1-6, with a weak D call TRBD1 (6 bases). CDR1 and CDR2 from the germline V gene are KGHSH and LQKENI. Trimming left V 5 bases short and J 8 bases short, with 13 bases between. CDR3 length: 14 amino acids. In DNA, the CDR3 is TGTGCCAGCTCAGTGGACAGTTTCTATTCACCCCTCCACTTT. Translating gives CASSVDSFYSPLHF.

The rearrangement joins TRBV5-1 to TRBJ1-2; TRBD1 matches 7 bases. V gave up 5 bases and J gave up 4 bases; unmatched junction bases: 8. Germline V gene data show CDR1 as SGHRS and CDR2 as YFSETQ. The CDR3 contains 14 residues. The CDR3, as DNA: TGCGCCAGCAGATTTAACAGGGGCTCCTATGGCTACACCTTC. It is translated as CASRFNRGSYGYTF.

The chain couples TRBV29-1 to TRBJ2-1, with TRBD2 identical over 13 bases. V lost 7 bases to trimming and J lost 0 bases; unmatched junction nucleotides: 6. The CDR3 covers 16 residues. Germline V gene data show CDR1 as SQVTM and CDR2 as ANQGSEA. CDR3 DNA sequence: TGCAGCGAAACTAGCGGGGGGGCTCGCTCCTACAATGAGCAGTTCTTC. It is translated as CSETSGGARSYNEQFF.

This sequence joins TRBV5-1 and TRBJ2-5; TRBD2 matches at 10 bases. Germline lookup yields CDR1 SGHRS and CDR2 YFSETQ. V shed 4 bases, J shed 5 bases, and the junction held 5 bases outside the gene matches. The CDR3 loop spans 14 amino acids. The CDR3 spells CASSAAGGPETQYF. The CDR3 DNA reads TGCGCCAGCAGCGCAGCGGGGGGGCCGGAGACCCAGTACTTC.

The chain carries TRBV10-3 and TRBJ1-2, with TRBD1 matching 12 bases. Trimming took 7 bases from V and 8 from J; bases not matched to a gene: 11. The CDR3 is made up of 15 amino acids. The V gene's germline CDR1 is ENHRY and CDR2 SYGVKD. The CDR3 loop reads CAITNPGQGADGYTF. The CDR3 coding sequence is TGTGCCATCACAAATCCGGGACAGGGGGCCGACGGCTACACCTTC.

The rearrangement links TRBV9 to TRBJ2-1; D gene uncertain. The CDR3 runs 15 residues. CDR1 and CDR2 from the germline V gene are SGDLS and YYNGEE. The V end lost 4 bases, the J end lost 1 base, and 12 bases lay between the germline ends. Written as DNA, the CDR3 is TGTGCCAGCAGCTATAACATGCTGTCCTACAATGAGCAGTTCTTC. Protein: CASSYNMLSYNEQFF.

The V gene is TRBV5-4, the J gene TRBJ2-5, with D unclear. The V end lost 0 bases, the J end lost 4 bases, and 4 bases lay between the germline ends. Looked up from germline, CDR1 is SGHNT and CDR2 is YYREEE (reference sequence). The CDR3 extends over 12 amino acids. The CDR3 reads CASSLGLETQYF. In nucleotides, the CDR3 is TGTGCCAGCAGCTTGGGGTTAGAGACCCAGTACTTC.

This clone was counted a single time. Other DNA sequences from this sample encode an identical CDR3 as well. This chain joins TRBV6-5 and TRBJ2-7; D is ambiguous. The CDR3 totals 13 residues. The V and J ends lost 1 base and 3 bases respectively, with 7 bases between them. In germline, CDR1 is MNHEY, CDR2 SVGAGI. The CDR3 coding sequence is TGTGCCAGCAGTTACTTACCCTTCTACGAGCAGTACTTC. Translating gives CASSYLPFYEQYF.

CDR3 nucleotide sequence: TGTGCCAGCATTTCAGGGAGCTCTGGAAACACCATATATTTT. Translated: CASISGSSGNTIYF. The J gene is TRBJ1-3, the V gene TRBV2, with a tentative D call TRBD1 (5 bases). V dropped 7 bases and J dropped 0 bases, with 10 bases sitting between them. The CDR3 consists of 14 residues. CDR1 is SNHLY and CDR2 is FYNNEI in the germline V gene. Filled out from reference TRBV2 and TRBJ1-3, the complete variable domain reads EPEVTQTPSHQVTQMGQEVILRCVPISNHLYFYWYRQILGQKVEFLVSFYNNEISEKSEIFDDQFSVERPDGSNFTLKIRSTKLEDSAMYFCASISGSSGNTIYFGEGSWLTVV.

The chain is built from TRBV14 and TRBJ1-6; D not resolved. V was cut by 3 bases and J by 7 bases, with 7 bases left in between. This CDR3 comprises 13 residues. Germline lookup yields CDR1 SGHDN and CDR2 FVKESK. The chain's CDR3 is CASSHGMNSPLHF. DNA for the CDR3: TGTGCCAGCAGCCACGGGATGAATTCACCCCTCCACTTT.

This clone came up a few times. CDR3 in amino acids: CASSDKAGGTDTQYF. The CDR3 bases are TGTGCCAGCAGTGACAAAGCGGGGGGCACAGATACGCAGTATTTT. The chain couples TRBV6-4 to TRBJ2-3, with TRBD2 matching 8 bases. CDR1 is MRHNA and CDR2 is SNTAGT in the germline V gene. The V segment lost 2 bases and the J segment 1 base; nucleotides outside the gene matches: 2. The CDR3 consists of 15 residues.

The chain combines TRBV18 with TRBJ2-7, with a weak D call TRBD1 (5 bases). CDR1 and CDR2 from the germline V gene are KGHSH and LQKENI. The CDR3 has 13 residues. Trimming took off 3 bases at V and 5 bases at J, with 11 bases between the two ends. The chain's CDR3 is CASSPQGRNEQYF. CDR3 DNA sequence: TGTGCCAGCTCACCCCAGGGTCGGAACGAGCAGTACTTC. The full variable domain, rest sourced from reference TRBV18 and TRBJ2-7, is NAGVMQNPRHLVRRRGQEARLRCSPMKGHSHVYWYRQLPEEGLKFMVYLQKENIIDESGMPKERFSAEFPKEGPSILRIQQVVRGDSAAYFCASSPQGRNEQYFGPGTRLTVT.

This clone was picked up a small number of times. The gene calls are TRBV19 and TRBJ2-7, with 8 bases matching TRBD1. Germline CDR1 LNHDA, CDR2 SQIVND (reference sequence). CDR3 size: 15 residues. Trimming took 5 bases from V and 6 from J; bases not matched to a gene: 12. CDR3 DNA: TGTGCCAGTAGTCCGGTGGAAGGACAGGGTTTCGAGCAGTACTTC. Its translation: CASSPVEGQGFEQYF.

The V call is TRBV4-1, the J call TRBJ2-5; the D gene is possibly TRBD1 (6 bases). The CDR3 runs to 14 residues. The ends were cut back, 5 bases at V and 1 base at J, with 11 bases in the middle. The germline gives CDR1 MGHRA, CDR2 YSYEKL. The CDR3 loop is CASSTLQGQETQYF. The DNA for the CDR3 is TGCGCCAGCAGCACCCTACAGGGCCAAGAGACCCAGTACTTC.

The V call is TRBV6-1, the J call TRBJ2-7, with TRBD1 matching over 8 bases. This CDR3 region has 14 residues. J was trimmed by 2 bases and V by 6 bases; bases with no gene match: 6. Germline CDR1 is MNHNS and CDR2 is SASEGT. CDR3 amino acids: CASSRYRGTYEQYF. The CDR3 coding sequence is TGTGCCAGCAGCCGCTACAGGGGGACCTACGAGCAGTACTTC.

V gene TRBV27 combines with J gene TRBJ1-2; TRBD1 matches 8 bases. The germline gives CDR1 MNHEY, CDR2 SMNVEV (reference sequence). The CDR3 extends over 14 amino acids. With V trimmed by 6 bases and J by 8 bases, 11 bases remained unmatched. CDR3 in amino acids: CASSRTGTGVGYTF. Here the CDR3 DNA reads TGTGCCAGCAGCAGAACCGGGACAGGCGTGGGCTACACCTTC.

The chain couples TRBV5-1 to TRBJ2-4; 7 positions agree with TRBD1. CDR1 is SGHRS and CDR2 is YFSETQ in the germline V gene. This CDR3 is 16 amino acids long. After removal of 1 base from V and 2 bases from J, the junction contained 6 bases not matched to a gene. CDR3 sequence reads: CASSLTGTASKNIQYF. The CDR3 DNA sequence: TGCGCCAGCAGCTTGACCGGGACAGCTTCCAAAAACATTCAGTACTTC.

J is TRBJ1-5 and V is TRBV7-2; TRBD1 matches 7 bases. The CDR3 has 13 residues. Trimming removed 5 bases from V and 5 bases from J; junction bases left unmatched: 3. Germline assignment: CDR1 SGHTA and CDR2 FQGNSA. CDR3 loop: CASSAGGHQPQHF. The CDR3 region has the DNA TGTGCCAGCAGCGCAGGGGGGCATCAGCCCCAGCATTTT.

V usage is TRBV4-3 and J usage is TRBJ2-1; 8 nucleotides line up with TRBD1. Germline V gene lookup returns CDR1 LGHNA and CDR2 YSLEER. V lost 5 bases to trimming and J lost 4 bases; unmatched junction nucleotides: 10. CDR3 length: 16 amino acids. Here the CDR3 reads CASSYRETGAYNEQFF. Here the CDR3 DNA reads TGCGCCAGCAGCTATCGTGAGACAGGGGCTTACAATGAGCAGTTCTTC.

The J gene is TRBJ1-1, the V gene TRBV30; D gene ambiguous. The ends were cut back, 3 bases at V and 0 bases at J, with 8 bases in the middle. Per germline, CDR1 GTSNPN and CDR2 SVGIG (reference sequence). The CDR3 has 13 amino acids. CDR3 coding DNA: TGTGCCTGGAGCGGATACATGAACACTGAAGCTTTCTTT. This sequence encodes CAWSGYMNTEAFF.

The genes are TRBV5-1 and TRBJ2-7; TRBD2 might be the D (7 bases). The CDR3 is made up of 16 amino acids. CDR1 is SGHRS, CDR2 YFSETQ, per germline. The germline V and J ends were trimmed by 1 base and 4 bases, with 18 bases remaining between them. CDR3 sequence reads: CASSLYGGPSTYEQYF. The CDR3 DNA sequence: TGCGCCAGCAGCTTGTACGGGGGGCCCTCTACTTACGAGCAGTACTTC. The full variable domain, its missing parts supplied by reference TRBV5-1 and TRBJ2-7, is KAGVTQTPRYLIKTRGQQVTLSCSPISGHRSVSWYQQTPGQGLQFLFEYFSETQRNKGNFPGRFSGRQFSNSRSEMNVSTLELGDSALYLCASSLYGGPSTYEQYFGPGTRLTVT.

V usage is TRBV6-5 and J usage is TRBJ2-3; D is tentatively TRBD1 or TRBD2 (6 bases each). This CDR3 is 15 amino acids long. The germline V and J ends were trimmed by 5 bases and 2 bases, with 14 bases remaining between them. Germline assignment: CDR1 MNHEY and CDR2 SVGAGI. The CDR3 region is CASSRGPVPTDTQYF. In nucleotides, the CDR3 is TGTGCCAGCAGTCGGGGGCCCGTGCCCACAGATACGCAGTATTTT.